The sequence of this TCR beta chain was determined in a study of T cells in Graves' hyperthyroidism and ophthalmopathy. Points from the study as a whole: Most thyroid clonotypes expanded above 0.001 appeared in blood too.

Using RNA transcripts as the source, TCR beta CDR3 regions were amplified. Using the HTBI primer set, a first-round RT-PCR was run on the TCR CDR3. MiXCR, run by TCRdb on the multiplex PCR reads, gives a single entry per CDR3 protein. The table has roughly 500,000 distinct CDR3 sequences, about 16% seen once. Each person with ophthalmopathy scored at least 3 on the Clinical Activity Score, reached NOSPECS grade 4 or higher, and had been ill under 3 months. Clinical symptoms, serum thyroxine, TRAb, thyroid ultrasound and orbital computed tomography informed diagnoses. The CDR3 extends over 16 amino acids. The V gene's germline CDR1 is DFQATT and CDR2 SNEGSKA (reference sequence). Trimming cost V 4 bases and J 5 bases; bases outside gene matches: 10. This clonotype was counted ten times or more. The antigen remains undetermined.

This receptor was taken from a woman under 40 with Graves' ophthalmopathy. The V and J genes are TRBV20-1 and TRBJ2-2; TRBD1 agrees at 10 bases. Input material: blood. CDR3 in DNA: TGCAGTGCTACGCCGAGGGACAGGGGATCGACCGGGGAGCTGTTTTTT. It specifies CSATPRDRGSTGELFF.